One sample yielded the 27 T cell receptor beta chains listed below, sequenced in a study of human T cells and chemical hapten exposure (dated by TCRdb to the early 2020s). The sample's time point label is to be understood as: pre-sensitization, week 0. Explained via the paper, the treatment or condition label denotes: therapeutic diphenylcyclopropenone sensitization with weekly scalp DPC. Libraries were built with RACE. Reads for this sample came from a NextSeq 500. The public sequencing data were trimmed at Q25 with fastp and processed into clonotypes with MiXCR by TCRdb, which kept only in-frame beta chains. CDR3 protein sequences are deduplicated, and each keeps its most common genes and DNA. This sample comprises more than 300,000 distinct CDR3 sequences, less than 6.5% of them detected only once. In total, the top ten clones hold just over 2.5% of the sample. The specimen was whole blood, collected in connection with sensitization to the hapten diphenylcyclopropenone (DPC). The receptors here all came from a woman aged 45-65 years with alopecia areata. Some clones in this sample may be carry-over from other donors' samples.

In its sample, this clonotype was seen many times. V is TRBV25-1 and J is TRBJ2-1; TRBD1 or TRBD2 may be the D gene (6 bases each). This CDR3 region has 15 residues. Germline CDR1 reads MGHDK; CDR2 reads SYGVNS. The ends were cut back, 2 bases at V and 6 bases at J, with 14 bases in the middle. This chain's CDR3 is CASSEGGPRFNEQFF. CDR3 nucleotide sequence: TGTGCCAGCAGTGAAGGGGGGCCTAGGTTCAATGAGCAGTTCTTC. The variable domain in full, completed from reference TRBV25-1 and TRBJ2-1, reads EADIYQTPRYLVIGTGKKITLECSQTMGHDKMYWYQQDPGMELHLIHYSYGVNSTEKGDLSSESTVSRIRTEHFPLTLESARPSHTSQYLCASSEGGPRFNEQFFGPGTRLTVL.

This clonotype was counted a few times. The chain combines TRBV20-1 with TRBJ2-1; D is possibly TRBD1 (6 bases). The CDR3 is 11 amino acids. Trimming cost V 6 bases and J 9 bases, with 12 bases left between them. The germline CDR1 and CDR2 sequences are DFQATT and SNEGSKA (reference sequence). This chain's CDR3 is CSAFRDTEQFF. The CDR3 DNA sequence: TGCAGTGCCTTCAGGGACACTGAGCAGTTCTTC.

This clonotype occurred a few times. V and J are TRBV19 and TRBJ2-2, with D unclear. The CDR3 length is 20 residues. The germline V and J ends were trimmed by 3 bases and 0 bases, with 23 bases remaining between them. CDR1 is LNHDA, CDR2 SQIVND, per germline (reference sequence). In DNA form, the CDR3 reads TGTGCCAGTAGTATTTGGTTGAGTTGGACCGAACTCCCGAACACCGGGGAGCTGTTTTTT. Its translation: CASSIWLSWTELPNTGELFF. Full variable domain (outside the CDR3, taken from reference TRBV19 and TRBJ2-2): DGGITQSPKYLFRKEGQNVTLSCEQNLNHDAMYWYRQDPGQGLRLIYYSQIVNDFQKGDIAEGYSVSREKKESFPLTVTSAQKNPTAFYLCASSIWLSWTELPNTGELFFGEGSRLTVL.

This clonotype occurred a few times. The CDR3 reads CAISESRTSGIPPENIQYF. In DNA, the CDR3 is TGTGCCATCAGTGAGTCGAGGACTAGCGGCATTCCGCCCGAAAACATTCAGTACTTC. J is TRBJ2-4 and V is TRBV10-3, with TRBD2 identical over 10 bases. CDR1 and CDR2 (germline): ENHRY, SYGVKD. The CDR3 spans 19 residues. V dropped 0 bases and J dropped 5; count of bases not matched to a gene: 13.

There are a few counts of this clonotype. The CDR3 nucleotides are TGTGCCAGCAGCCCCAGCGGGAGGGGGAGTGAGCAGTTCTTC. It encodes CASSPSGRGSEQFF. V usage is TRBV6-5 and J usage is TRBJ2-1, with 10 bases aligning to TRBD2. Trimming removed 6 bases from V and 9 bases from J; junction bases left unmatched: 8. From germline, CDR1 is MNHEY and CDR2 SVGAGI. The CDR3 has 14 residues.

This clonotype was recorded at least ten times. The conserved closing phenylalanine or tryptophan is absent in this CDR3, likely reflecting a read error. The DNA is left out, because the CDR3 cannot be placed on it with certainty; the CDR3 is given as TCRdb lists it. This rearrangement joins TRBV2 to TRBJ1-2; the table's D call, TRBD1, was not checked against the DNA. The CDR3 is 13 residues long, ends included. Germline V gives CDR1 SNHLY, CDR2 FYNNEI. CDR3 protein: CASSEPGQDPMFP.

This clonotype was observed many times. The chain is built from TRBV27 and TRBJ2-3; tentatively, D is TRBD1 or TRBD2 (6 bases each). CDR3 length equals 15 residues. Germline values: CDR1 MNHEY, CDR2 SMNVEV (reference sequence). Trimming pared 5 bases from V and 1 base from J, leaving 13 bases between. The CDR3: CASSLYRGGTDTQYF. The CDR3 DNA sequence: TGTGCCAGCAGTCTTTATAGGGGGGGCACAGATACGCAGTATTTT.

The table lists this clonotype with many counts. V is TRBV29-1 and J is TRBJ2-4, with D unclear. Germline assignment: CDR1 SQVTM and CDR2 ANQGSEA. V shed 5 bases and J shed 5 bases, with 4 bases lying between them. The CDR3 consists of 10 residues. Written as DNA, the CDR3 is TGCAGCGTTTTCGAAAACATTCAGTACTTC. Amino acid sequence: CSVFENIQYF.

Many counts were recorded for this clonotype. CDR3: CASSLGAGGNTIYF. The CDR3 bases are TGTGCCAGCAGTTTAGGCGCTGGCGGAAACACCATATATTTT. The genes are TRBV12-3 or TRBV12-4 and TRBJ1-3; no definite D call. V was cut by 1 base and J by 4 bases, with 8 bases left in between. The CDR3 length is 14 residues.

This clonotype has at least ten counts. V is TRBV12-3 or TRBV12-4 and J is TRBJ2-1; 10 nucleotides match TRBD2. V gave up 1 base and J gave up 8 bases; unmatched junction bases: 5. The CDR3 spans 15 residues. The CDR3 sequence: CASSLVASGGDEQFF. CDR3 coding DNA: TGTGCCAGCAGTTTAGTTGCTAGCGGGGGCGATGAGCAGTTCTTC.

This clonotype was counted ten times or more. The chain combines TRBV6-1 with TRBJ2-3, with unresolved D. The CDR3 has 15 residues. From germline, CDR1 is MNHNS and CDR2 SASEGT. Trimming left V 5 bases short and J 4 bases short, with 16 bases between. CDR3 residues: CASSRRYEGADTQYF. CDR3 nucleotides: TGTGCCAGCAGTAGACGGTATGAAGGTGCAGATACGCAGTATTTT.

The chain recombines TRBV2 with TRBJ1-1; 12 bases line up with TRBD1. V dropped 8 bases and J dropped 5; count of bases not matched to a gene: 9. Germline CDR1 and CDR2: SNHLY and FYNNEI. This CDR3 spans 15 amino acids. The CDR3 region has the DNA TGTGCCAGCTTGCCGGGACAGGGGGCGCAGACTGAAGCTTTCTTT. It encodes CASLPGQGAQTEAFF.

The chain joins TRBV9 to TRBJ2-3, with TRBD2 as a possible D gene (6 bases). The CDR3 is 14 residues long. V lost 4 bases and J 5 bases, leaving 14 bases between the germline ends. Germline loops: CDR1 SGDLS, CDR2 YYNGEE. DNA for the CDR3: TGTGCCAGCAGCCCAGACGGAGGGGAAGATACGCAGTATTTT. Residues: CASSPDGGEDTQYF.

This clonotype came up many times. The CDR3 coding sequence is TGTGCCAGCAGTGGGGGGCCCGGGGCCAACGTCCTGACTTTC. It translates to CASSGGPGANVLTF. The chain links TRBV6-1 to TRBJ2-6, with a weak D call TRBD1 (6 bases). Per the germline V gene, CDR1 is MNHNS and CDR2 is SASEGT. There are 14 residues in the CDR3. V was trimmed by 4 bases and J by 4 bases, leaving 8 bases between them.

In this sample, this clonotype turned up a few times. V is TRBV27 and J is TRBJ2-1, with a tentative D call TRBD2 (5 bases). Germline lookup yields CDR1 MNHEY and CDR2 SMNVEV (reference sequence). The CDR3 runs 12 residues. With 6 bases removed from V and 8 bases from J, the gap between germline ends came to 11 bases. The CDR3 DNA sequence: TGTGCCAGCAGCAGGAGGAGTGATGAGCAGTTCTTC. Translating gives CASSRRSDEQFF.

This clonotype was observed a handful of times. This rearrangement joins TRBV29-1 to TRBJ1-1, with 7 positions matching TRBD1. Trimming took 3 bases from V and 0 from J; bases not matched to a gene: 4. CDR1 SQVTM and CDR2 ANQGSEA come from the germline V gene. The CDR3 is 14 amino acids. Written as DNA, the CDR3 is TGCAGCGTTGACGTGACAGGGCTGAACACTGAAGCTTTCTTT. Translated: CSVDVTGLNTEAFF.

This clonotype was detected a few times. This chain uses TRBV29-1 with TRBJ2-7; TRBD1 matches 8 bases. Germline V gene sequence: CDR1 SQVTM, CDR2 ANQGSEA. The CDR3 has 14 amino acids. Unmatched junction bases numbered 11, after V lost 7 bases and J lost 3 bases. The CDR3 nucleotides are TGCAGCGCTATCTTACAGGGGGTGGGCTACGAGCAGTACTTC. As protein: CSAILQGVGYEQYF.

CDR3 protein: CASSLDGQYTEAFF. Here the CDR3 DNA reads TGTGCCAGCAGCTTAGATGGACAGTACACTGAAGCTTTCTTT. The chain recombines TRBV11-2 with TRBJ1-1, with D perhaps TRBD1 (6 bases). Trimming took off 0 bases at V and 3 bases at J, with 8 bases between the two ends. The CDR3 totals 14 residues. Per germline, CDR1 SGHAT and CDR2 FQNNGV.

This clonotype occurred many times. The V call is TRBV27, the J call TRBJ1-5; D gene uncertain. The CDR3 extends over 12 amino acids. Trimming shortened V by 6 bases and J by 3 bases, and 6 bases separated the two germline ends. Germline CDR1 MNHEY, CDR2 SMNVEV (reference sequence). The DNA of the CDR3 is TGTGCCAGCAGGGGAGTCAATCAGCCCCAGCATTTT. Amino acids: CASRGVNQPQHF.

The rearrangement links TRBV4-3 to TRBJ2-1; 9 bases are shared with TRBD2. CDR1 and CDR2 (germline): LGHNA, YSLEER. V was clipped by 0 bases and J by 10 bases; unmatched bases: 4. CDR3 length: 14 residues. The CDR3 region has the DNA TGCGCCAGCAGCCAAGACAGGACTAGCGCCGAGCAGTTCTTC. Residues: CASSQDRTSAEQFF.

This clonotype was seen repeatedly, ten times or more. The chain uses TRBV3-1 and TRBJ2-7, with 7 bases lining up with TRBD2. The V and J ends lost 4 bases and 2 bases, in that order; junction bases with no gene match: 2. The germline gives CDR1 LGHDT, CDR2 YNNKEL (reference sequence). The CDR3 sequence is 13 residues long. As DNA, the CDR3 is TGTGCCAGCAGCCCTACTAGCGCCTACGAGCAGTACTTC. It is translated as CASSPTSAYEQYF.

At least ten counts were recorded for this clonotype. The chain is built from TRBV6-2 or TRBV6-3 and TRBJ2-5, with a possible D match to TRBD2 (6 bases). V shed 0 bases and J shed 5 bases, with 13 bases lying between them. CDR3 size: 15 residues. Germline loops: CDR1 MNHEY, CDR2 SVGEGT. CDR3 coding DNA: TGTGCCAGCAGTTACTCGACCGGGGGTCGTGAGACCCAGTACTTC. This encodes CASSYSTGGRETQYF.

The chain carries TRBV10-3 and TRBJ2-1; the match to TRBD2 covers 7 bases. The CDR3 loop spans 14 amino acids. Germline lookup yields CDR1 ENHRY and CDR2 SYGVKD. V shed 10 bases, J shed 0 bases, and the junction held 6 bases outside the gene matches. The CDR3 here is CASIAGSSYNEQFF. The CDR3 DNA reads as TGTGCCAGCATAGCGGGTAGCTCCTACAATGAGCAGTTCTTC.

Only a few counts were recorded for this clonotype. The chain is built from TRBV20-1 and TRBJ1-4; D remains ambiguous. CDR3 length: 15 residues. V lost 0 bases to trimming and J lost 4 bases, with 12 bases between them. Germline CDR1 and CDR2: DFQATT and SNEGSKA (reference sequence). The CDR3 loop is CSARDMAAYNEKLFF. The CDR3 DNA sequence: TGCAGTGCTAGAGATATGGCAGCTTATAATGAAAAACTGTTTTTT.

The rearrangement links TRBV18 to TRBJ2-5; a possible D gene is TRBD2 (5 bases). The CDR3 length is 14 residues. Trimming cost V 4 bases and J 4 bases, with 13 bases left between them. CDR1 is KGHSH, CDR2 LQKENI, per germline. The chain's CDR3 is CASSRTPGIETQYF. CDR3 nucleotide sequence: TGTGCCAGCTCACGGACGCCGGGGATAGAGACCCAGTACTTC.

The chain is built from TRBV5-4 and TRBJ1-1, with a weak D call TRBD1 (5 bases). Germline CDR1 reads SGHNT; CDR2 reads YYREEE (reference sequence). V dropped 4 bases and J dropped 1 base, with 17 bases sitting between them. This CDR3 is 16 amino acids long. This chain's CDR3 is CASSPGTALGNTEAFF. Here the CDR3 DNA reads TGTGCCAGCAGCCCCGGGACGGCCCTGGGGAACACTGAAGCTTTCTTT.

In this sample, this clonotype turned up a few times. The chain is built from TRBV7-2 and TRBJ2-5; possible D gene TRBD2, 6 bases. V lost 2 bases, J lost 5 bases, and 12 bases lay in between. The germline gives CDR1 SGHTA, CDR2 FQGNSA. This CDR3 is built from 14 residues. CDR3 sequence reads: CASSLNGAGETQYF. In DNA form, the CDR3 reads TGTGCCAGCAGCTTAAACGGCGCGGGGGAGACCCAGTACTTC.